The 23 T cell receptor beta chains reported below all come from one sample, sequenced in a study of blood T cell repertoires in COVID-19. Clones were sequenced by immunoSEQ multiplex PCR, and TCRdb holds only the in-frame ones, with some missing. The table lists fewer than 200,000 clones, roughly 83% of them singletons, with about 10% in the top ten. Material: peripheral blood. Receptors were obtained from a woman of 80 years or more with active or convalescent COVID-19.

The J gene is TRBJ2-3, the V gene TRBV7-6; possibly TRBD1 for D (5 bases). CDR3 length: 18 residues. The germline V and J ends were trimmed by 0 bases and 1 base, with 17 bases remaining between them. Germline CDR1 and CDR2: SGHVS and FNYEAQ. The CDR3 DNA sequence: TGTGCCAGCAGCTTAGCGAGTAGGGGCCTTACAGGCACAGATACGCAGTATTTT. Protein: CASSLASRGLTGTDTQYF.

The rearrangement links TRBV2 to TRBJ2-3, with D perhaps matching TRBD2 (6 bases). CDR1 is SNHLY, CDR2 FYNNEI, per germline. The CDR3 length is 14 residues. V lost 9 bases, J lost 9 bases, and 22 bases lay in between. The DNA for the CDR3 is TGTGCCAGTGCTATCGGACTTTTTGCGGGGACGCAGTATTTT. Protein product: CASAIGLFAGTQYF.

V usage is TRBV28 and J usage is TRBJ2-1; TRBD1 matches 7 bases. Unmatched junction bases numbered 15, after V lost 7 bases and J lost 12 bases. Per the germline V gene, CDR1 is MDHEN and CDR2 is SYDVKM. The CDR3 has 14 amino acids. Here the CDR3 reads CASILRAGGTGQFF. The CDR3 DNA reads TGTGCCAGCATCTTACGGGCAGGGGGTACGGGGCAGTTCTTC.

The rearrangement joins TRBV6-1 to TRBJ2-3; 9 nucleotides agree with TRBD1. With V trimmed by 0 bases and J by 5 bases, 6 bases remained unmatched. The CDR3 loop spans 16 amino acids. CDR1 MNHNS and CDR2 SASEGT come from the germline V gene. The CDR3 loop reads CASSEAPGQGRDTQYF. CDR3 DNA sequence: TGTGCCAGCAGTGAAGCGCCGGGACAGGGCCGAGATACGCAGTATTTT.

The chain joins TRBV5-1 to TRBJ1-6; D possibly corresponds to TRBD1 (6 bases). CDR1 and CDR2 (germline): SGHRS, YFSETQ. Between the trimmed V and J ends, which lost 4 bases and 6 bases, there was a span of 11 bases. The CDR3 is made up of 14 amino acids. The CDR3 loop is CASSEDSSNSPLHF. In DNA form, the CDR3 reads TGCGCCAGCAGCGAGGACAGTTCTAATTCACCCCTCCACTTT.

The chain has TRBV5-6 and TRBJ1-2; D uncertain. The CDR3 has 13 amino acids. Germline V gives CDR1 SGHDT, CDR2 YYEEEE. Deletions cut 4 bases from V and 7 bases from J, with 14 bases between. CDR3 sequence (DNA): TGTGCCAGCAGCCCCCCGGGGTATGGTGGCTACACCTTC. Translation gives CASSPPGYGGYTF.

V usage is TRBV27 and J usage is TRBJ2-1; TRBD1 aligns across 7 bases. J gave up 3 bases and V 4 bases, and 12 bases lay outside the gene matches. Germline assignment: CDR1 MNHEY and CDR2 SMNVEV (reference sequence). The CDR3 is made up of 17 amino acids. The CDR3 sequence is CASSYPTGVGRYNEQFF. In nucleotides, the CDR3 is TGTGCCAGCAGTTACCCTACAGGGGTAGGTCGCTACAATGAGCAGTTCTTC.

This chain links TRBV4-1 with TRBJ2-1; tentatively, D is TRBD1 (6 bases). The V gene lost 3 bases and the J gene lost 10 bases, with 16 bases spanning the gap. The CDR3 contains 14 residues. In germline, CDR1 is MGHRA, CDR2 YSYEKL. The DNA of the CDR3 is TGCGCCAGCAGCCAGGAGAAGCTGGGGACAGAGCAGTTCTTC. Amino acid sequence: CASSQEKLGTEQFF.

V gene TRBV19 combines with J gene TRBJ1-1, with D maybe TRBD1 (6 bases). Germline loops: CDR1 LNHDA, CDR2 SQIVND (reference sequence). The CDR3 spans 15 residues. Trimming pared 1 base from V and 4 bases from J, leaving 13 bases between. The CDR3 nucleotides are TGTGCCAGTAGTATAGTCCCGAGGGGGAGCACTGAAGCTTTCTTT. Its protein product is CASSIVPRGSTEAFF.

The chain has TRBV3-1 (or the pseudogene TRBV3-2) and TRBJ1-3; the D is unclear. V gave up 2 bases and J gave up 2 bases, with 13 bases separating them. The V gene's germline CDR1 is LGHDT and CDR2 YNNKEL (reference sequence). The CDR3 is made up of 16 amino acids. CDR3 DNA: TGTGCCAGCAGCCAACTCCGAACAGACACTGGAAACACCATATATTTT. It yields the protein CASSQLRTDTGNTIYF.

The chain carries TRBV4-2 and TRBJ2-7; 7 nucleotides align to TRBD1. The CDR3 consists of 13 residues. Trimming removed 4 bases from V and 4 bases from J; junction bases left unmatched: 4. Looked up from germline, CDR1 is LGHNA and CDR2 is YNFKEQ. The CDR3 nucleotides are TGTGCCAGCAGCCCTAACAGGGGATACGAGCAGTACTTC. Amino acid sequence: CASSPNRGYEQYF.

The J gene is TRBJ1-3, the V gene TRBV27, with D possibly being TRBD1 (6 bases). The CDR3 has 15 amino acids. Trimming pared 4 bases from V and 4 bases from J, leaving 14 bases between. The germline V gene has CDR1 MNHEY and CDR2 SMNVEV (reference sequence). The CDR3 is CASSSGTGYGNTIYF. The CDR3 DNA is TGTGCCAGCAGTTCAGGCACAGGGTACGGAAACACCATATATTTT.

CDR3: CASSERGLEQYF. The CDR3 DNA reads as TGTGCCAGCAGTGAAAGGGGGCTCGAGCAGTACTTC. The chain is built from TRBV6-1 and TRBJ2-7, with 7 positions matching TRBD1. The V gene end was trimmed by 2 bases and the J gene end by 6 bases; junction bases not matched to a gene: 1. The CDR3 spans 12 residues. Germline CDR1 and CDR2: MNHNS and SASEGT.

A note on this clone: In the same sample, other DNA sequences code for this CDR3. This chain uses TRBV4-3 with TRBJ1-3; D not certain. V gave up 0 bases and J gave up 0 bases, with 9 bases separating them. Germline loops: CDR1 LGHNA, CDR2 YSLEER. The CDR3 totals 16 residues. The CDR3 sequence: CASSQDRGFSGNTIYF. The DNA of the CDR3 is TGCGCCAGCAGCCAAGATCGGGGATTCTCTGGAAACACCATATATTTT.

The CDR3: CASSEQGGPYEQYF. CDR3 DNA: TGCGCCAGCAGTGAGCAAGGCGGTCCCTACGAGCAGTACTTC. The genes are TRBV10-2 and TRBJ2-7; no firm D call. The CDR3 sequence is 14 residues long. From germline, CDR1 is WSHSY and CDR2 SAAADI. V was trimmed by 2 bases and J by 2 bases, leaving 10 bases between them.

The chain links TRBV2 to TRBJ2-1, with TRBD2 identical over 10 bases. The CDR3 is 15 residues long. Germline values: CDR1 SNHLY, CDR2 FYNNEI. V dropped 7 bases and J dropped 4; count of bases not matched to a gene: 7. This chain's CDR3 is CASTTSGATYNEQFF. The CDR3 coding sequence is TGTGCCAGCACTACTAGCGGGGCTACGTACAATGAGCAGTTCTTC.

This clone was counted between two and nine times. The CDR3 coding sequence is TGCGCCAGCAGCTTGGTAACAGCAAACACTGAAGCTTTCTTT. Encoded protein: CASSLVTANTEAFF. The chain couples TRBV5-1 to TRBJ1-1; no clear D gene. V dropped 0 bases and J dropped 2 bases, with 8 bases sitting between them. Germline V gene data show CDR1 as SGHRS and CDR2 as YFSETQ. CDR3 length equals 14 residues.

This clone was seen a few times. The CDR3 protein is CASSYRDSLTEAFF. DNA for the CDR3: TGTGCCAGCAGCTACCGGGACAGCTTGACTGAAGCTTTCTTT. J is TRBJ1-1 and V is TRBV3-1 (or the pseudogene TRBV3-2); 7 nucleotides agree with TRBD1. Germline CDR1 and CDR2: LGHDT and YNNKEL (reference sequence). Trimming cost V 5 bases and J 5 bases; bases outside gene matches: 8. The CDR3 loop spans 14 amino acids.

The rearrangement uses TRBV3-1 (or the pseudogene TRBV3-2) and TRBJ1-1; D ambiguous. This CDR3 is 14 amino acids long. Trimming pared 2 bases from V and 0 bases from J, leaving 7 bases between. The germline V gene has CDR1 LGHDT and CDR2 YNNKEL (reference sequence). The CDR3, as DNA: TGTGCCAGCAGCCAACGAAACATGAACACTGAAGCTTTCTTT. It specifies CASSQRNMNTEAFF.

The V call is TRBV2, the J call TRBJ1-6; D unclear. The CDR3 spans 14 residues. Trimming took off 5 bases at V and 9 bases at J, with 14 bases between the two ends. The V gene's germline CDR1 is SNHLY and CDR2 FYNNEI. CDR3 coding DNA: TGTGCCAGCAGTCCCCCTGGGCGGGTTTCACCCCTCCACTTT. Translating gives CASSPPGRVSPLHF.

The CDR3 coding sequence is TGTGCCAGCAGCCTTACACCGGGACAGGCGGCGAATGAGCAGTTCTTC. Encoded protein: CASSLTPGQAANEQFF. The chain has TRBV5-6 and TRBJ2-1, with 8 positions matching TRBD1. This CDR3 has 16 residues. V was clipped by 4 bases and J by 7 bases; unmatched bases: 13. Germline lookup yields CDR1 SGHDT and CDR2 YYEEEE.

In DNA, the CDR3 is TGTGCCAGTAGTATAGTGGACTTGGCTTTCTTT. Residues: CASSIVDLAFF. The chain employs TRBV19 and TRBJ1-1; D ambiguous. The CDR3 covers 11 residues. The V gene's germline CDR1 is LNHDA and CDR2 SQIVND (reference sequence). The V gene lost 1 base and the J gene lost 11 bases, with 8 bases spanning the gap.

The CDR3 coding sequence is TGTGCCAGCAGCTTGTCCTGGGGGCAAGCGGACACCGGGGAGCTGTTTTTT. Translation: CASSLSWGQADTGELFF. The chain is built from TRBV5-6 and TRBJ2-2, with D possibly matching TRBD1 (6 bases). Trimming cost V 1 base and J 3 bases, with 16 bases left between them. The germline CDR1 and CDR2 sequences are SGHDT and YYEEEE. CDR3 length equals 17 residues.